The 4 T cell receptor beta chains presented below share a single source sample, sequenced in a study of T cell responses to AZD1222 COVID-19 vaccine. Assay used: immunoSEQ multiplex PCR; TCRdb lists only in-frame clones, some missing. The sample shows 40,000 to 55,000 clones, over 70% of them seen only once. Sequenced here: peripheral blood, sampled on day 0 of AZD1222 vaccination. The receptor source for this set is an adult in good health.

The gene calls are TRBV5-6 and TRBJ1-6; a weak D match, TRBD1 (6 bases). The CDR3 is made up of 15 amino acids. V was shortened by 0 bases and J by 5 bases, with 9 bases between the two germline ends. Germline-derived CDR1 and CDR2 are SGHDT and YYEEEE. The CDR3 DNA sequence: TGTGCCAGCAGCTTGGTGGACAGAAATAATTCACCCCTCCACTTT. Protein: CASSLVDRNNSPLHF.

This rearrangement joins TRBV19 to TRBJ1-3; D unclear. Trimming stripped 7 bases from V and 2 bases from J, with 15 bases between. The CDR3 is made up of 15 amino acids. CDR1 is LNHDA and CDR2 is SQIVND in the germline V gene (reference sequence). CDR3 sequence reads: CASTLGRNTGNTIYF. The CDR3 nucleotides are TGTGCCAGTACCCTAGGCAGGAACACTGGAAACACCATATATTTT.

This chain uses TRBV6-2 or TRBV6-3 with TRBJ2-1; D unclear. The germline CDR1 and CDR2 sequences are MNHEY and SVGEGT. Between the trimmed V and J ends, which lost 0 bases and 3 bases, there was a span of 3 bases. This CDR3 has 13 residues. In nucleotides, the CDR3 is TGTGCCAGCAGTTACTCGGACTACAATGAGCAGTTCTTC. Its translation: CASSYSDYNEQFF.

The chain joins TRBV19 to TRBJ1-2; TRBD1 matches at 7 bases. The CDR3 runs to 17 residues. Germline V CDR1 and CDR2: LNHDA, SQIVND (reference sequence). The CDR3 DNA reads TGTGCGGCCGAGGGGACGGCGGGTGCAGGGGGTAACTATGGCTACACCTTC. Translated: CAAEGTAGAGGNYGYTF. The complete variable domain, with remaining parts taken from reference TRBV19 and TRBJ1-2, reads DGGITQSPKYLFRKEGQNVTLSCEQNLNHDAMYWYRQDPGQGLRLIYYSQIVNDFQKGDIAEGYSVSREKKESFPLTVTSAQKNPTAFYLCAAEGTAGAGGNYGYTFGSGTRLTVV.